The subject of this entry is one T cell receptor (beta chain). Authors' methods: The assay estimated nucleated cells by amplifying reference gene primers. Generated by immunoSEQ multiplex PCR, the TCRdb table keeps only in-frame clones and is missing some. The V and J calls and clone size were taken over from that table, and D and trimming were inferred from the DNA. The sample lists approximately 260,000 clones, 89% occurring once. V was pared by 4 bases and J by 1 base, with 6 bases of the junction left unmatched. CDR3 length: 18 amino acids. Germline V gene lookup returns CDR1 SGHRS and CDR2 YFSETQ. This specimen comes from a study of blood T cell repertoires in COVID-19. On the study more broadly: PBMCs, B-cell-depleted T cells, or T cells provided the cDNA or gDNA that made up the material.

Recruitment covered 25 or so US areas and drew participants whose ages spanned about 18 to 90 years. Among Cohort 3 donors, those recovered had two negative PCRs, clearance, or symptom resolution. Sample: PBMCs or T cells enriched from blood (not recorded which). The V gene is TRBV5-1, the J gene TRBJ2-2; the match to TRBD2 covers 14 bases. The sequence was obtained from a woman aged 60-75 years who had recovered from COVID-19. CDR3 nucleotides: TGCGCCAGCAGCATTCGACTAGCGGGAGGGCAGAACACCGGGGAGCTGTTTTTT. Translated: CASSIRLAGGQNTGELFF.